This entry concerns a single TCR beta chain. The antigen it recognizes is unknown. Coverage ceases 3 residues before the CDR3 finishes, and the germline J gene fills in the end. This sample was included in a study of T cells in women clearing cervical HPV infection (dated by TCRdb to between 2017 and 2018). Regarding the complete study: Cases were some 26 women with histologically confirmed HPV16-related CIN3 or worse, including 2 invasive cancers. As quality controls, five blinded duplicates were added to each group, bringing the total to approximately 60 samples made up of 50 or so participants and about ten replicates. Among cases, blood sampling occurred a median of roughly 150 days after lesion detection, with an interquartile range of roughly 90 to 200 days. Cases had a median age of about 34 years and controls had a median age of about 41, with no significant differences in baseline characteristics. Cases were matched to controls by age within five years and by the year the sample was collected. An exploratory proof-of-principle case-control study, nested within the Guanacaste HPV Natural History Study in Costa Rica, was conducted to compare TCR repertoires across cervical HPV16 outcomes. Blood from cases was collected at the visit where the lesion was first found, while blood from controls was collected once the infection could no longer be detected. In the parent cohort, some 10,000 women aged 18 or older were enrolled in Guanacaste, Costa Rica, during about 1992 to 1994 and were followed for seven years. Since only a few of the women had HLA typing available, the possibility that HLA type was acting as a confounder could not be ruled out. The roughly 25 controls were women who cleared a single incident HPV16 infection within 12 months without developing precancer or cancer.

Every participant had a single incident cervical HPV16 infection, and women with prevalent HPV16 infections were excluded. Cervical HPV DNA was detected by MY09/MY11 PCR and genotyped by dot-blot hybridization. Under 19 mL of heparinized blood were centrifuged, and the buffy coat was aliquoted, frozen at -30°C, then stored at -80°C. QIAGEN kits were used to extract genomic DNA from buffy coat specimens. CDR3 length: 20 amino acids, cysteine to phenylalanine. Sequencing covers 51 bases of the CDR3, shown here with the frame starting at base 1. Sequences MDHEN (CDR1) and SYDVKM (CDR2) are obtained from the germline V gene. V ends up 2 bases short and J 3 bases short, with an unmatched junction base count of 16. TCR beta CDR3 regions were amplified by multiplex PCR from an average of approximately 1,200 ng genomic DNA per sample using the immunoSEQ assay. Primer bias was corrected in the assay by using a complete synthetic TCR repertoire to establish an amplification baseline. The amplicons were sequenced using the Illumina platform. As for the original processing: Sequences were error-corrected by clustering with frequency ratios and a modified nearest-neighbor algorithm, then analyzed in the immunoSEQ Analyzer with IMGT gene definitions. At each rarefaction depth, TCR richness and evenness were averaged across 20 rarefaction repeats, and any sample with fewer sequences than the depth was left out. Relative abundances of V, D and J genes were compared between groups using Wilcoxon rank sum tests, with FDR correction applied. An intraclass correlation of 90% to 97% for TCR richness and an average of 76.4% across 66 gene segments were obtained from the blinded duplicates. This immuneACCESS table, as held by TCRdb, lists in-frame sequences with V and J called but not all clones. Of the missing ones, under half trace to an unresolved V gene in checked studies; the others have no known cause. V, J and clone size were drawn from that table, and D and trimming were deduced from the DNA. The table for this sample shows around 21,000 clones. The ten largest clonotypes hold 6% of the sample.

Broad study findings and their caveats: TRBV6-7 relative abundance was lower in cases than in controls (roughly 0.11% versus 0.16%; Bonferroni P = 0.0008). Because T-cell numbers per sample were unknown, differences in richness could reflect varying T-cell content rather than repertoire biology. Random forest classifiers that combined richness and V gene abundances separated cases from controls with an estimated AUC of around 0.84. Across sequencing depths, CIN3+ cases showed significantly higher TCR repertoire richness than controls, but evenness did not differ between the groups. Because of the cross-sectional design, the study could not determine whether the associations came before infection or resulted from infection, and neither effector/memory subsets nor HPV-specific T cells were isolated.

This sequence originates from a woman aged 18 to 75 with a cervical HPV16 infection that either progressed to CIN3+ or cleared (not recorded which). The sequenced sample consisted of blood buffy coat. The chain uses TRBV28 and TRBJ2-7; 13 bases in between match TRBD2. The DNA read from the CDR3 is TGTGCCAGCAGTTTAGCCCAGGGCATAGGACTAGCGGGAGCCGTCTACGAG. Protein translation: CASSLAQGIGLAGAVYE. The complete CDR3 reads CASSLAQGIGLAGAVYEQYF. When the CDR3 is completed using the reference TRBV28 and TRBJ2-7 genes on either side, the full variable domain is DVKVTQSSRYLVKRTGEKVFLECVQDMDHENMFWYRQDPGLGLRLIYFSYDVKMKEKGDIPEGYSVSREKKERFSLILESASTNQTSMYLCASSLAQGIGLAGAVYEQYFGPGTRLTVT.